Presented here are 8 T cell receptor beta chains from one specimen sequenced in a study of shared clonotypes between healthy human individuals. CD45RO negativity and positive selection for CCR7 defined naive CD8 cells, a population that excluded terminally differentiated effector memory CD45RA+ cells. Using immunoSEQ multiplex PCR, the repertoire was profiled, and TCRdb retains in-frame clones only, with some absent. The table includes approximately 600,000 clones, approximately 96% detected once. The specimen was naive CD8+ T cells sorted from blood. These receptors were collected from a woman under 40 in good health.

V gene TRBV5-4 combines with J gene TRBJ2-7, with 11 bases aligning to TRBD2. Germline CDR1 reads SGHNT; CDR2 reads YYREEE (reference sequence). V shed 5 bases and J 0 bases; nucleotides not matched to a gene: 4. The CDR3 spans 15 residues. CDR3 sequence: CASRGTSGTSYEQYF. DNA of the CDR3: TGTGCCAGCAGGGGGACTAGCGGAACCTCCTACGAGCAGTACTTC.

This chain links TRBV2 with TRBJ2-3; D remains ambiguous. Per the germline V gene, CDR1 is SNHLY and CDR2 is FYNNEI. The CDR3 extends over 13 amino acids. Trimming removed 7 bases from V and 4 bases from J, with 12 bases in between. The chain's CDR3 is CASTILGSDTQYF. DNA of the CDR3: TGTGCCAGCACTATTCTTGGTTCAGATACGCAGTATTTT.

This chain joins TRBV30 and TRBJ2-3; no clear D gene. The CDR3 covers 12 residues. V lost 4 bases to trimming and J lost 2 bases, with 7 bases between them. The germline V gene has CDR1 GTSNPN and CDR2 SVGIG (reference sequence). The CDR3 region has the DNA TGTGCCTGGAAGGAGCCCACAGATACGCAGTATTTT. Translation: CAWKEPTDTQYF.

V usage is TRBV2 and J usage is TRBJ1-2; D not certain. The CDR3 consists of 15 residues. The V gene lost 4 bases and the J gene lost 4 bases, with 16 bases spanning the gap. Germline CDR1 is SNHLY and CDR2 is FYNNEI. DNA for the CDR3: TGTGCCAGCAGTGGCTCGGGTTCCCCTAGCTATGGCTACACCTTC. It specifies CASSGSGSPSYGYTF.

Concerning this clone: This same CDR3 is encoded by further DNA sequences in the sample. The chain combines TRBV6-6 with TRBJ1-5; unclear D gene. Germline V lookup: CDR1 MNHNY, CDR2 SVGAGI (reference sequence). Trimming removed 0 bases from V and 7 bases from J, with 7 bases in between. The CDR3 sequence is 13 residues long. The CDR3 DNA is TGTGCCAGCAGTTACTCTTCTGGACAGCCCCAGCATTTT. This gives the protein CASSYSSGQPQHF.

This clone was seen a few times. This CDR3 reads CASSRQATENGYTF. The CDR3 DNA reads TGTGCCAGCAGTAGGCAGGCTACAGAGAATGGCTACACCTTC. The chain joins TRBV2 to TRBJ1-2; no firm D call. The CDR3 totals 14 residues. Between the trimmed V and J ends, which lost 5 bases and 6 bases, there was a span of 16 bases. Looked up from germline, CDR1 is SNHLY and CDR2 is FYNNEI. Filled out from reference TRBV2 and TRBJ1-2, the complete variable domain reads EPEVTQTPSHQVTQMGQEVILRCVPISNHLYFYWYRQILGQKVEFLVSFYNNEISEKSEIFDDQFSVERPDGSNFTLKIRSTKLEDSAMYFCASSRQATENGYTFGSGTRLTVV.

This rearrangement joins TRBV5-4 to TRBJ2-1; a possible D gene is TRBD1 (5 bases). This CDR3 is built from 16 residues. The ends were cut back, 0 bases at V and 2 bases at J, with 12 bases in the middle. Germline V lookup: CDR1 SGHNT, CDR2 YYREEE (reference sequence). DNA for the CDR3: TGTGCCAGCAGCTTGGATGGGGCAGGGCCCTACAATGAGCAGTTCTTC. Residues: CASSLDGAGPYNEQFF.

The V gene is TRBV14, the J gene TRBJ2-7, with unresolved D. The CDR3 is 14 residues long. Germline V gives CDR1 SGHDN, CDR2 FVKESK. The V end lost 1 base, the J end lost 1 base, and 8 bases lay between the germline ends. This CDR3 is CASSQGVPSYEQYF. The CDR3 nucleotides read TGTGCCAGCAGCCAAGGGGTGCCGTCCTACGAGCAGTACTTC.